The entry below gives a single T cell receptor beta chain sequence along with its context. These data belong to a study of blood T cell repertoires in COVID-19. Study information: Acute and convalescent COVID-19 samples came from the United States, Italy and Spain.

Methods used by the authors: Estimation of nucleated cell counts relied on the amplification of reference gene primers. The assay was immunoSEQ multiplex PCR, and TCRdb's table has in-frame clones only and misses some. The DNA was the basis for D and trimming; V, J and clone size are from that table. The profile covers over 400,000 clones, with 75% to 90% appearing a single time and just over 8% taken by the ten largest. Enrollees, roughly 18 to 89 years old, lived in 24 US areas. For recovered donors of Cohort 3, there were two negative PCRs, clearance, or symptom resolution. Per the germline V gene, CDR1 is SGHNT and CDR2 is YENEEA. This CDR3 spans 13 amino acids. Trimming removed 4 bases from V and 4 bases from J, with 10 bases in between.

The TCR comes from a woman aged 55 to 70 who had recovered from COVID-19. The material sequenced was PBMCs or T cells enriched from blood (not recorded which). The chain employs TRBV11-3 and TRBJ1-1; no firm D call. The CDR3, as DNA: TGTGCCAGCAGCTCCAGGAAGGTCACTGAAGCTTTCTTT. It is translated as CASSSRKVTEAFF.